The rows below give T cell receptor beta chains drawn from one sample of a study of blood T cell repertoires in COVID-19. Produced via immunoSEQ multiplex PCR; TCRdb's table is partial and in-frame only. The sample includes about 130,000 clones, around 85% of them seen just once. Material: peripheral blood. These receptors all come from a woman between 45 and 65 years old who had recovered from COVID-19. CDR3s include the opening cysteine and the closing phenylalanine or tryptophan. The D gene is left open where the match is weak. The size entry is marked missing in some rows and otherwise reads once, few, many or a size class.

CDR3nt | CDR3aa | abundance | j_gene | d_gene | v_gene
TGTGCCAGCAGTGAAGGGCTAGCGGGAGGGCGAAGGTACGAGCAGTACTTC | CASSEGLAGGRRYEQYF | - | TRBJ2-7 | TRBD2 | TRBV2
TGCGCCAGCAGCTTGGTAGTGGCTAGCAACTCCTACAATGAGCAGTTCTTC | CASSLVVASNSYNEQFF | - | TRBJ2-1 | - | TRBV5-1
TGTGCCAGCAGCTTAGTTAGCGGGAGGATGGAAGATACGCAGTATTTT | CASSLVSGRMEDTQYF | - | TRBJ2-3 | TRBD2 | TRBV7-2
TGCAGTCCCTCAGGGGTGACGAACTTC | CSPSGVTNF | - | TRBJ2-5 | - | TRBV20-1
TGTGCCAGCAGTTCTTCTTACAGGGTAGATACGCAGTATTTT | CASSSSYRVDTQYF | few | TRBJ2-3 | - | TRBV6-5
TGTGCCAGCAGCCCGCAGCCCGGGGGGTGGGCTTTCTTT | CASSPQPGGWAFF | - | TRBJ1-1 | - | TRBV7-3
TGCGCCAGCAGTCGTACGGTCGGGTCTGAAGCTTTCTTT | CASSRTVGSEAFF | - | TRBJ1-1 | - | TRBV5-1
TGTGCCACCAGGGACAGACTTTATGAAAAACTGTTTTTT | CATRDRLYEKLFF | - | TRBJ1-4 | TRBD1 | TRBV6-5
TGTGCCAGCAGCTTGGCTTTGCAGGAGGGGAGTTGGGGCTACACCTTC | CASSLALQEGSWGYTF | - | TRBJ1-2 | - | TRBV5-5
TGTGCCAGCAGCTTGGCCGGACTAGCGGGCTGGGTAGAGCAGTACTTC | CASSLAGLAGWVEQYF | - | TRBJ2-7 | TRBD2 | TRBV5-8
TGTGCCAGCAGCTTTAGTTTGGGACAGGGCACCTACGAGCAGTACTTC | CASSFSLGQGTYEQYF | - | TRBJ2-7 | TRBD1 | TRBV11-3
TGTGCCAGCAGCTTCGGGGGAAGTGGGGCCAACGTCCTGACTTTC | CASSFGGSGANVLTF | - | TRBJ2-6 | - | TRBV7-6
TGTGCCAGCAGCCCGGGGGATCGAGCTAACTATGGCTACACCTTC | CASSPGDRANYGYTF | - | TRBJ1-2 | - | TRBV7-2
TGTGCCAGTGGTACTAGCGGACGATACAATGAGCAGTTCTTC | CASGTSGRYNEQFF | - | TRBJ2-1 | TRBD2 | TRBV19
TGTGCCAGCACCCCCCGGGGGGCAGCTACGTGGACTGAAGCTTTCTTT | CASTPRGAATWTEAFF | - | TRBJ1-1 | - | TRBV5-4
TGTGCCAGCAGCTCCTCAGGGCTAGCGGGAGGGCCGGTGGATACGCAGTATTTT | CASSSSGLAGGPVDTQYF | - | TRBJ2-3 | TRBD2 | TRBV7-3
TGCGCCAGCAGCCTAGACAGGGAGACCCAGTACTTC | CASSLDRETQYF | - | TRBJ2-5 | - | TRBV4-3
TGCGCCAGCAGCCAAGATCCAGGGGCCTACGAGCAGTACTTC | CASSQDPGAYEQYF | once | TRBJ2-7 | - | TRBV4-1
TGTGCCAGCAGCCGGGGACTAGCGGGCAATGAGCAGTTCTTC | CASSRGLAGNEQFF | once | TRBJ2-1 | TRBD2 | TRBV7-9
TGTGCCAGCAGTGTCAGCGGGACCGGGACCTTAGGCTACACCTTC | CASSVSGTGTLGYTF | - | TRBJ1-2 | - | TRBV25-1
TGTGCCAGCAGCCATGGTTATCTTAGCGGGGGGAAACAAGAGACCCAGTACTTC | CASSHGYLSGGKQETQYF | once | TRBJ2-5 | TRBD2 | TRBV3-1/TRBV3-2
TGTGCCAGCAGTGAAATGGGCCAGGGGTTTAACGAGCAGTACTTC | CASSEMGQGFNEQYF | - | TRBJ2-7 | - | TRBV2
TGTGCCAGCTCAGCGGGACAGTTGAACACTGAAGCTTTCTTT | CASSAGQLNTEAFF | - | TRBJ1-1 | TRBD1 | TRBV18
TGTGCCAGCTCACCTGGTGGGGGCGCGGAAAAACTGTTTTTT | CASSPGGGAEKLFF | - | TRBJ1-4 | - | TRBV18
TGTGCCAGCAGGGAAGACAGGGCGAACACTGAAGCTTTCTTT | CASREDRANTEAFF | - | TRBJ1-1 | TRBD1 | TRBV5-6
TGTGCCACCATTTTCCCTGTACCTGCGGGACTAGCCCCAGATACGCAGTATTTT | CATIFPVPAGLAPDTQYF | - | TRBJ2-3 | TRBD2 | TRBV24-1
TGTGCCAGCACGACAGGACCGAACACTGAAGCTTTCTTT | CASTTGPNTEAFF | - | TRBJ1-1 | - | TRBV28
TGTGCCAGCAGCTTACTCCCCCCGACAGGGGTGAACACTGAAGCTTTCTTT | CASSLLPPTGVNTEAFF | - | TRBJ1-1 | TRBD1 | TRBV13
TGTGCCAGCAGCTTAAACAGGGTAGGGGGCACAGATACGCAGTATTTT | CASSLNRVGGTDTQYF | - | TRBJ2-3 | - | TRBV11-2
TGTGCCAGCAGCCAAGCGGGAGGTTTCTATGGCTACACCTTC | CASSQAGGFYGYTF | once | TRBJ1-2 | - | TRBV3-1/TRBV3-2
TGTGCCAGCAGGACAGGCTACACAGATACGCAGTATTTT | CASRTGYTDTQYF | few | TRBJ2-3 | - | TRBV12-3/TRBV12-4
TGTGCCAGCTCTCTGACCACTAGGACAGGGAGCGACGAGCAGTACTTC | CASSLTTRTGSDEQYF | - | TRBJ2-7 | TRBD1 | TRBV2
TGTGCCAGCAGCCCTAGCGGGACCTACAATGAGCAGTTCTTC | CASSPSGTYNEQFF | - | TRBJ2-1 | TRBD2 | TRBV7-2
TGTGCAGAACGGGGAGGCAATCAGCCCCAGCATTTT | CAERGGNQPQHF | - | TRBJ1-5 | - | TRBV6-5
TGTGCCAGCAGCGTGTTGGAAGGCTTCAGGTCGGACACCGGGGAGCTGTTTTTT | CASSVLEGFRSDTGELFF | once | TRBJ2-2 | - | TRBV7-6
TGTGCCAGTAGTATGCGGGGCAAACTAATGAACACTGAAGCTTTCTTT | CASSMRGKLMNTEAFF | - | TRBJ1-1 | - | TRBV19
TGTGCCAGCAGCCCTTTTACAGTGAACACTGAAGCTTTCTTT | CASSPFTVNTEAFF | - | TRBJ1-1 | - | TRBV5-5
TGTGCCAGTAGTATAGCGGGAGAGGGGTACAATGAGCAGTTCTTC | CASSIAGEGYNEQFF | - | TRBJ2-1 | - | TRBV19
TGTGCCACGAGAGAGGGGGGGAGGCAAGAGACCCAGTACTTC | CATREGGRQETQYF | once | TRBJ2-5 | - | TRBV19
TGTGCCAGCAGCCGGGCTCTAGCGGGGGGGCAAGATACGCAGTATTTT | CASSRALAGGQDTQYF | - | TRBJ2-3 | TRBD2 | TRBV3-1/TRBV3-2
TGTGCCATCAGTATACTAGCGGGGGTAGAGACCCAGTACTTC | CAISILAGVETQYF | - | TRBJ2-5 | TRBD2 | TRBV10-3
TGTGCCAGCAGCCCGGGACAGAAGGAAGCTTTCTTT | CASSPGQKEAFF | - | TRBJ1-1 | TRBD1 | TRBV3-1/TRBV3-2
TGTGCCAGCAGCCATACTCTAGCCGGGTCCTCTGGAAACACCATATATTTT | CASSHTLAGSSGNTIYF | - | TRBJ1-3 | - | TRBV7-9
TGTGCCAGCAGTGAAGCGCTGGAGGGGGCGCGGACTGAAGCTTTCTTT | CASSEALEGARTEAFF | - | TRBJ1-1 | TRBD1 | TRBV2
TGCAGTGCTAGAAAGGGGGCTGAAGCTTTCTTT | CSARKGAEAFF | - | TRBJ1-1 | - | TRBV20-1
TGTGCCTGGAGTGTACGAGGTACTAATGAAAAACTGTTTTTT | CAWSVRGTNEKLFF | - | TRBJ1-4 | - | TRBV30
TGTGCCAGCAGTGACGGACAGTTAAAGAATCAGCCCCAGCATTTT | CASSDGQLKNQPQHF | - | TRBJ1-5 | - | TRBV6-2/TRBV6-3
TGTGCCAGCAGCAGAGCGGGAGGGCCAGTCGGTGAGCAGTTCTTC | CASSRAGGPVGEQFF | few | TRBJ2-1 | TRBD2 | TRBV5-6